This T cell receptor beta chain was profiled in a study of OX40 agonist ivuxolimab in advanced cancers. General study points: Not determined was the antigen specificity of the expanded peripheral T cells.

With 2 bases removed from V and 6 bases from J, the gap between germline ends came to 16 bases. This CDR3 contains 15 residues. CDR1 is MNHEY, CDR2 SMNVEV, per germline (reference sequence). As regards this clone: The antigen is undetermined.

Repertoires were generated with immunoSEQ multiplex PCR, while TCRdb's copy carries only in-frame clones and drops some. The sample lists about 72,000 clones, 90% to 95% occurring once. The chain uses TRBV27 and TRBJ1-1, with D perhaps TRBD1 (5 bases). Sequencing used CD4+ or CD8+ T cells sorted from blood, obtained in a trial of the OX40 agonist ivuxolimab. The TCR was taken from an adult with an advanced solid tumor such as melanoma, head and neck, liver or kidney cancer. CDR3 coding DNA: TGTGCCAGCAGTTTAGATCTGGGACCCGTCTCTGAAGCTTTCTTT. It yields the protein CASSLDLGPVSEAFF.